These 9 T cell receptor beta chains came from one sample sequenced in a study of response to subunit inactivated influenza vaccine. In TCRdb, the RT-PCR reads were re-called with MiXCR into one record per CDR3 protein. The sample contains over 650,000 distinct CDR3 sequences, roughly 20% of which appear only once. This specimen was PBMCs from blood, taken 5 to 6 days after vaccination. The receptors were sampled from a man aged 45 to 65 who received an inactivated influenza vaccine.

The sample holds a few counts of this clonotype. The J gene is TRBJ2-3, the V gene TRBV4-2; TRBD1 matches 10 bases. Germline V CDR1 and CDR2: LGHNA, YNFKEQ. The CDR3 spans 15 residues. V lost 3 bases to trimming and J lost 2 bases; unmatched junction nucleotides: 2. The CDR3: CASSQTGGFTDTQYF. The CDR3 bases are TGTGCCAGCAGCCAGACAGGGGGCTTCACAGATACGCAGTATTTT.

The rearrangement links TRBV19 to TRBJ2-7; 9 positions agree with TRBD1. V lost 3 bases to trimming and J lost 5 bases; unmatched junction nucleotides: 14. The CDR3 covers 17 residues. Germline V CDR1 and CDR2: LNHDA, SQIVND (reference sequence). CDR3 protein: CASSIFFPGQGSDEQYF. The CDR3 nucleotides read TGTGCCAGTAGTATTTTCTTCCCGGGACAGGGTTCGGACGAGCAGTACTTC.

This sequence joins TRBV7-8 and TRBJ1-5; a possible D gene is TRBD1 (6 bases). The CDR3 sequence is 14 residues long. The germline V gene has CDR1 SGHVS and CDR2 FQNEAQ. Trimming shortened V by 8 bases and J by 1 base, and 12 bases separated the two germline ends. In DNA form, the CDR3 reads TGTGCCAGCTGCCTCGGACAGAGCAATCAGCCCCAGCATTTT. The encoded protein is CASCLGQSNQPQHF.

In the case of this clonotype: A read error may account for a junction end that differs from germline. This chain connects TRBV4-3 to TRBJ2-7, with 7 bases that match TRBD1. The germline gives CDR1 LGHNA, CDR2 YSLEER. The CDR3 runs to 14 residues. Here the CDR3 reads CASIQQTGPYEQYF. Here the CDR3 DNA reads TGCGCCAGCATCCAACAGACAGGGCCCTACGAGCAGTACTTC.

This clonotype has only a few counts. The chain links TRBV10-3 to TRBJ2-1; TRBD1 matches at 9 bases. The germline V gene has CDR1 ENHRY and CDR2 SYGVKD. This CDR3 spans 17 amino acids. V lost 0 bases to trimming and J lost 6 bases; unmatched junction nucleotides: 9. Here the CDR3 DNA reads TGTGCCATCAGTGAGTCGAGGCTGCGGGACAGGGCCAATGAGCAGTTCTTC. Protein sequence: CAISESRLRDRANEQFF.

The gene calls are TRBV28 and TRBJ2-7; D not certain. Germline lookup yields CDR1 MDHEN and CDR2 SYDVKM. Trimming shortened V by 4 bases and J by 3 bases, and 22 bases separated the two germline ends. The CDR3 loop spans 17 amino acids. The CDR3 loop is CASSSPVMSSASYEQYF. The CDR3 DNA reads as TGTGCCAGCAGTTCCCCCGTTATGTCTAGTGCAAGCTACGAGCAGTACTTC.

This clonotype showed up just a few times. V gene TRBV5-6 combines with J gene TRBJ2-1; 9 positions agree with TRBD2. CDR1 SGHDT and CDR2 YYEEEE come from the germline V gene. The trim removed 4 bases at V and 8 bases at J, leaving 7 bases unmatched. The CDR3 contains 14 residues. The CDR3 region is CASSAGLAVHEQFF. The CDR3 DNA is TGTGCCAGCAGCGCGGGACTAGCTGTCCATGAGCAGTTCTTC.

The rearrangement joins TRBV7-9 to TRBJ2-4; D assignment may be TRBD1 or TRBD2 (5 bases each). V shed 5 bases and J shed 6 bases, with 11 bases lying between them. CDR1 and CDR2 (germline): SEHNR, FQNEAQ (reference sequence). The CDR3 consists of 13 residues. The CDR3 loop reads CASSPGTLNIQYF. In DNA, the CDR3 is TGTGCCAGCAGCCCCGGGACCTTAAACATTCAGTACTTC.

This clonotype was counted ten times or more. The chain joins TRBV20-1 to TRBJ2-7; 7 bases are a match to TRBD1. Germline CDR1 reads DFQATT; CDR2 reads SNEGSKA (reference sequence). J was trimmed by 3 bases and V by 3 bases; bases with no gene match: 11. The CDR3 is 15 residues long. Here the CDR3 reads CSASPGTVLDYEQYF. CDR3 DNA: TGCAGTGCTAGCCCTGGGACAGTACTTGACTACGAGCAGTACTTC.